One sample yielded the 21 T cell receptor beta chains listed below, sequenced in a study of OX40 agonist ivuxolimab in advanced cancers. Method: immunoSEQ multiplex PCR; TCRdb's copy keeps in-frame clones and lacks some. The data hold 72,000 or so clones, with around 88% observed a single time. Sequencing used CD4+ or CD8+ T cells sorted from blood, obtained in a trial of the OX40 agonist ivuxolimab. All receptors come from an adult with an advanced solid tumor such as melanoma, head and neck, liver or kidney cancer.

The V gene is TRBV10-3, the J gene TRBJ2-7, with a possible D match to TRBD1 (6 bases). CDR1 and CDR2 (germline): ENHRY, SYGVKD. This CDR3 has 14 residues. The V gene lost 0 bases and the J gene lost 7 bases, with 13 bases spanning the gap. CDR3 in DNA: TGTGCCATCAGTGAGTCAGGACAGCCGCGGGAGCAGTACTTC. Protein product: CAISESGQPREQYF.

The chain carries TRBV6-1 and TRBJ1-1; weak D call: TRBD1 (6 bases). CDR3 length: 13 residues. Trimming cost V 8 bases and J 9 bases, with 19 bases left between them. CDR1 and CDR2 (germline): MNHNS, SASEGT. CDR3 nucleotides: TGTGCCAGCGAACCCTCAGGGGAGGGAAAAGCTTTCTTT. Protein sequence: CASEPSGEGKAFF.

This sequence joins TRBV5-4 and TRBJ2-1, with unresolved D. The CDR3 length is 15 residues. Germline V gene data show CDR1 as SGHNT and CDR2 as YYREEE (reference sequence). Deletions cut 0 bases from V and 2 bases from J, with 9 bases between. CDR3 protein: CASSLGGITYNEQFF. CDR3 in DNA: TGTGCCAGCAGCTTGGGGGGAATTACCTACAATGAGCAGTTCTTC.

The genes are TRBV19 and TRBJ2-3; 8 bases map to TRBD2. Germline V gene lookup returns CDR1 LNHDA and CDR2 SQIVND (reference sequence). This CDR3 is 17 amino acids long. With V trimmed by 5 bases and J by 1 base, 11 bases remained unmatched. CDR3 protein: CASSLLREGTGTDTQYF. The CDR3 nucleotides read TGTGCCAGTAGTCTCCTCCGGGAGGGGACTGGCACAGATACGCAGTATTTT.

The gene calls are TRBV2 and TRBJ2-7; TRBD1 is a possible D gene (6 bases). Trimming shortened V by 8 bases and J by 4 bases, and 18 bases separated the two germline ends. Germline-derived CDR1 and CDR2 are SNHLY and FYNNEI. CDR3 length equals 14 residues. This CDR3 is CASAPDRLTYEQYF. The CDR3 region has the DNA TGTGCCAGCGCGCCCGACAGGCTTACATACGAGCAGTACTTC.

The V and J genes are TRBV6-5 and TRBJ2-7; 8 positions match TRBD1. Germline V CDR1 and CDR2: MNHEY, SVGAGI. This CDR3 is 15 amino acids long. J gave up 3 bases and V 5 bases, and 9 bases lay outside the gene matches. CDR3 DNA: TGTGCCAGCAGTACCCCCGGACAGGGCGTCTACGAGCAGTACTTC. Translating it yields CASSTPGQGVYEQYF.

The rearrangement joins TRBV2 to TRBJ2-7; TRBD2 might be the D (6 bases). V shed 2 bases and J shed 2 bases, with 10 bases lying between them. CDR3 size: 14 residues. CDR1 and CDR2 from the germline V gene are SNHLY and FYNNEI. CDR3 sequence (DNA): TGTGCCAGCAGTGAATTGAGGACTACCTACGAGCAGTACTTC. It is translated as CASSELRTTYEQYF.

CDR3: CASSLNEGYNEQFF. CDR3 coding DNA: TGTGCCAGCAGCCTTAACGAGGGGTACAATGAGCAGTTCTTC. The chain combines TRBV5-4 with TRBJ2-1, with D perhaps TRBD1 or TRBD2 (5 bases each). In germline, CDR1 is SGHNT, CDR2 YYREEE (reference sequence). V gave up 4 bases and J gave up 4 bases, with 12 bases separating them. This CDR3 contains 14 residues.

The chain employs TRBV11-2 and TRBJ2-7, with TRBD1 identical over 10 bases. This CDR3 spans 14 amino acids. Germline values: CDR1 SGHAT, CDR2 FQNNGV. V dropped 5 bases and J dropped 2; count of bases not matched to a gene: 3. The CDR3 spells CASSQGQGAYEQYF. Written as DNA, the CDR3 is TGTGCCAGCAGCCAAGGACAGGGGGCCTACGAGCAGTACTTC.

This rearrangement joins TRBV6-6 to TRBJ2-1; D gene uncertain. V dropped 1 base and J dropped 9 bases, with 7 bases sitting between them. Looked up from germline, CDR1 is MNHNY and CDR2 is SVGAGI (reference sequence). The CDR3 loop spans 12 amino acids. For the CDR3, the DNA is TGTGCCAGCAGTTACTTACACGGTGAGCAGTTCTTC. Translated, it gives CASSYLHGEQFF.

The chain links TRBV7-2 to TRBJ1-6, with 7 bases identical to TRBD1. The CDR3 runs 15 residues. The germline gives CDR1 SGHTA, CDR2 FQGNSA. V shed 4 bases and J 4 bases; nucleotides not matched to a gene: 4. CDR3 loop: CASSWRQGYNSPLHF. The CDR3, as DNA: TGTGCCAGCAGCTGGAGACAGGGTTATAATTCACCCCTCCACTTT.

This clone was seen a single time. V usage is TRBV6-5 and J usage is TRBJ2-2, with D possibly being TRBD2 (5 bases). From germline, CDR1 is MNHEY and CDR2 SVGAGI. The CDR3 loop spans 14 amino acids. V lost 6 bases, J lost 0 bases, and 8 bases lay in between. In DNA form, the CDR3 reads TGTGCCAGCAGAGCGGTCGCGAACACCGGGGAGCTGTTTTTT. Amino acids: CASRAVANTGELFF.

A few counts support this clone. The V and J genes are TRBV25-1 and TRBJ1-1; D call uncertain. The CDR3 consists of 13 residues. V was pared by 11 bases and J by 1 base, with 14 bases between. From germline, CDR1 is MGHDK and CDR2 SYGVNS. DNA of the CDR3: TGTGCCGCAGGCCCCCTGGGGAACACTGAAGCTTTCTTT. It translates to CAAGPLGNTEAFF.

This chain links TRBV19 with TRBJ1-5; D not resolved. Trimming took 3 bases from V and 3 from J, leaving 6 bases between them. CDR3 length: 13 amino acids. Per the germline V gene, CDR1 is LNHDA and CDR2 is SQIVND (reference sequence). CDR3 residues: CASSISLNQPQHF. The CDR3, as DNA: TGTGCCAGTAGTATCTCCCTCAATCAGCCCCAGCATTTT.

This clone was observed a handful of times. The DNA of the CDR3 is TGTGCCAGCAGCCCCCTGAGTCTGGGTACCGGGGAGCTGTTTTTT. This encodes CASSPLSLGTGELFF. This chain uses TRBV7-7 with TRBJ2-2; no clear D gene. The CDR3 extends over 15 amino acids. Trimming removed 5 bases from V and 5 bases from J, with 15 bases in between. Germline V gene data show CDR1 as SSHAT and CDR2 as FNYEAQ (reference sequence). The complete variable domain, with remaining parts taken from reference TRBV7-7 and TRBJ2-2, reads GAGVSQSPRYKVTKRGQDVTLRCDPISSHATLYWYQQALGQGPEFLTYFNYEAQPDKSGLPSDRFSAERPEGSISTLTIQRTEQRDSAMYRCASSPLSLGTGELFFGEGSRLTVL.

The chain couples TRBV7-2 to TRBJ1-5; possibly TRBD1 for D (6 bases). V lost 2 bases and J lost 9, with 14 bases in between. The CDR3 is 14 amino acids. Germline V lookup: CDR1 SGHTA, CDR2 FQGNSA. CDR3 protein: CASSLSEQGGPQHF. CDR3 in DNA: TGTGCCAGCAGCTTATCGGAACAAGGGGGGCCCCAGCATTTT.

The chain couples TRBV30 to TRBJ1-2, with a possible D match to TRBD1 (5 bases). The CDR3 has 13 residues. CDR1 is GTSNPN, CDR2 SVGIG, per germline (reference sequence). The V end was cut by 2 bases, the J end by 8 bases, with 15 bases between. The DNA of the CDR3 is TGTGCCTGGAGTCTCAGTAACGGGGGGGGCTACACCTTC. The encoded protein is CAWSLSNGGGYTF.

The chain carries TRBV11-2 and TRBJ2-2, with 12 bases identical to TRBD2. The V gene's germline CDR1 is SGHAT and CDR2 FQNNGV. CDR3 length equals 16 residues. Unmatched junction bases numbered 3, after V lost 4 bases and J lost 3 bases. The CDR3 sequence: CASSSSGRADTGELFF. The DNA for the CDR3 is TGTGCCAGCAGCTCTAGCGGGAGGGCCGACACCGGGGAGCTGTTTTTT. Variable domain in full (rest from reference TRBV11-2 and TRBJ2-2): EAGVAQSPRYKIIEKRQSVAFWCNPISGHATLYWYQQILGQGPKLLIQFQNNGVVDDSQLPKDRFSAERLKGVDSTLKIQPAKLEDSAVYLCASSSSGRADTGELFFGEGSRLTVL.

The chain joins TRBV6-4 to TRBJ2-2; 7 bases fit TRBD1. The V gene end was trimmed by 6 bases and the J gene end by 1 base; junction bases not matched to a gene: 11. This CDR3 region has 17 residues. Germline-derived CDR1 and CDR2 are MRHNA and SNTAGT. The CDR3 is CASRRAPGTENTGELFF. The CDR3 coding sequence is TGTGCCAGCAGAAGGGCACCTGGGACAGAGAACACCGGGGAGCTGTTTTTT.

The chain carries TRBV10-3 and TRBJ2-7; perhaps TRBD1 as D (5 bases). Germline loops: CDR1 ENHRY, CDR2 SYGVKD. V was clipped by 3 bases and J by 4 bases, with 10 bases between them. The CDR3 runs to 13 residues. The CDR3 DNA sequence: TGTGCCATCAGTGAAGGCAGGGATTACGAGCAGTACTTC. It specifies CAISEGRDYEQYF.

The rearrangement joins TRBV6-5 to TRBJ1-4; the D gene is possibly TRBD1 (5 bases). Trimming cost V 6 bases and J 5 bases, with 16 bases left between them. Germline V lookup: CDR1 MNHEY, CDR2 SVGAGI. This CDR3 spans 15 amino acids. Here the CDR3 reads CASRTAGQGNEKLFF. The CDR3 DNA is TGTGCCAGCAGGACTGCAGGGCAGGGAAATGAAAAACTGTTTTTT.